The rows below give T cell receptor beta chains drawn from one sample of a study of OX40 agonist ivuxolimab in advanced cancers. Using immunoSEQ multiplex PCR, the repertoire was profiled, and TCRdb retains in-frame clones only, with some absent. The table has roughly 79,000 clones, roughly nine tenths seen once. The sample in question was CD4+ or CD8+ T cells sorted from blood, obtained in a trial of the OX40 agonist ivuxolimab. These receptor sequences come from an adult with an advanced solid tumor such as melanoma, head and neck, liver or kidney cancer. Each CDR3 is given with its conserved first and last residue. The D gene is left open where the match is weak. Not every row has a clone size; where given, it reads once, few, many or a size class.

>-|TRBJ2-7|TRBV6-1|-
TGTGCCAGCAGTGAAGGTCACAGGGTCGAGCAGTACTTC
CASSEGHRVEQYF
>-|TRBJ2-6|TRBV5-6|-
TGTGCCAGCAGCTTGTACACGACCTCTGGGGCCAACGTCCTGACTTTC
CASSLYTTSGANVLTF
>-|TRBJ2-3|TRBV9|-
TGTGCCAGCAGCCCCTCCTCGACGAGGGGAGATACGCAGTATTTT
CASSPSSTRGDTQYF
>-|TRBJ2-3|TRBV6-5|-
TGTGCCAGCAGTTACGGGGGCTTGGACACAGATACGCAGTATTTT
CASSYGGLDTDTQYF
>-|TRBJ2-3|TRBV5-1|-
TGCGCCAGCAGCGATGGACAGACACATACGCAGTATTTT
CASSDGQTHTQYF
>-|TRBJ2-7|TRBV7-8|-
TGTGCCAGCAGCTTAGGCCTTTGGGGTACCTACGAGCAGTACTTC
CASSLGLWGTYEQYF
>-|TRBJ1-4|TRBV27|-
TGTGCCAGCAGTTTAGTCCCGGGATATAATGAAAAACTGTTTTTT
CASSLVPGYNEKLFF
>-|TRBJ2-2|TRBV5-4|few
TGTGCCAGCAGCGGGTCCCTACTAAGACACCCCACCGGGGAGCTGTTTTTT
CASSGSLLRHPTGELFF
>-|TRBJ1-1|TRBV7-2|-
TGTGCCAGCAGCTTACGGTCGGGGGAAGGGGGTGAAGCTTTCTTT
CASSLRSGEGGEAFF
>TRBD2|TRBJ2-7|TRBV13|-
TGTGCCAGCAGCTCTAGCGGGAGAAAGACCTACGAGCAGTACTTC
CASSSSGRKTYEQYF
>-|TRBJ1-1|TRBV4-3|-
TGCGCCAGCAGCCAAGACGGCAGGGGAACTGAAGCTTTCTTT
CASSQDGRGTEAFF
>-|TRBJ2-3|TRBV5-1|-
TGCGCCAGCAGCTTGCTCTCAGGGATAACAGATACGCAGTATTTT
CASSLLSGITDTQYF
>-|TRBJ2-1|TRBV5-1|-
TGCGCCAGCAGCTTGGATAGTGGAAAGGGGTGGAATGAGCAGTTCTTC
CASSLDSGKGWNEQFF
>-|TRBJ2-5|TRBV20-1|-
TGCAGTGCTTATAAGTGGGAGACCCAGTACTTC
CSAYKWETQYF
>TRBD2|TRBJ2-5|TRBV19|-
TGTGCCAGTAGTATTCGAGGACTAGCGGGATTCCCAGAGACCCAGTACTTC
CASSIRGLAGFPETQYF
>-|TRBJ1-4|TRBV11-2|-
TGTGCCTCAGCGGCGATGGGGCAGGGTAATGAAAAACTGTTTTTT
CASAAMGQGNEKLFF
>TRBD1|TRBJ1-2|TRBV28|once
TGTGCCAGCAGAACCCAGGGGGCGTTGGGCTACACCTTC
CASRTQGALGYTF
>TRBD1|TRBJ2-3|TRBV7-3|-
TGTGCCAGCACCAAGGGACAGAGCACAGATACGCAGTATTTT
CASTKGQSTDTQYF
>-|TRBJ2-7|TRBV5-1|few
TGCGCCAGCAGCCAGACAGACTCCTACGAGCAGTACTTC
CASSQTDSYEQYF
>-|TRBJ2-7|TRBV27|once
TGTGCCAGCAGTTCTCTACCCCGAGACGAGCAGTACTTC
CASSSLPRDEQYF
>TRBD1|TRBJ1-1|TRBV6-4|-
TGTGCCAGCAGGACGGGGGACAGAAACACTGAAGCTTTCTTT
CASRTGDRNTEAFF
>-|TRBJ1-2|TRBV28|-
TGTGCCAGCAGTTTCTTCAACTATGGCTACACCTTC
CASSFFNYGYTF
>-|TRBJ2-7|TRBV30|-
TGTGCCTGGCGGACTTTGACCTACGAGCAGTACTTC
CAWRTLTYEQYF
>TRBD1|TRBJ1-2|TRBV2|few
TGTGCCAGCAGTGTGGGACAGACGCAGGGCTACACCTTC
CASSVGQTQGYTF
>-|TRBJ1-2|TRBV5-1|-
TGCGCCAGCAGCGTGGACGCAACCCGGCGGGGCTACACCTTC
CASSVDATRRGYTF
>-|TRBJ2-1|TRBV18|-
TGTGCCAGCTCTCCCCGATTACCTGGGGGCTACAATGAGCAGTTCTTC
CASSPRLPGGYNEQFF
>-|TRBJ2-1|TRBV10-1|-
TGCGCCAGCAGGAACTCGAACAATGAGCAGTTCTTC
CASRNSNNEQFF
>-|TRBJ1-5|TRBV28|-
TGTGCGGGGGGGGGTTATAGCAATCAGCCCCAGCATTTT
CAGGGYSNQPQHF
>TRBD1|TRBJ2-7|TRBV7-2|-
TGTGCCAGCAGATCTAGACAGGGGGCATCCTACGAGCAGTACTTC
CASRSRQGASYEQYF
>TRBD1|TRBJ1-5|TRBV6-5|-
TGTGCCAGCAGAAGGACAGGGGGGGGCAATCAGCCCCAGCATTTT
CASRRTGGGNQPQHF
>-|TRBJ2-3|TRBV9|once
TGTGCCAGCAGCGCAGGACTCACCACAGATACGCAGTATTTT
CASSAGLTTDTQYF
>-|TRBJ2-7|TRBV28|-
TGTGCCAGCGGGACGGCCTACGAGCAGTACTTC
CASGTAYEQYF
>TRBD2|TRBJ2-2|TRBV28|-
TGTGCCACGGGTGGGCTAGCGGGAGGCACCGGGGAGCTGTTTTTT
CATGGLAGGTGELFF
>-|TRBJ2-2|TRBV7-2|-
TGTGCCAGCAGCCCTGACGGGGATAGGGCCGGGGAGCTGTTTTTT
CASSPDGDRAGELFF
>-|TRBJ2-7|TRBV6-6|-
TGTGCCAGCAGTTACCTGGGCGGGGTAACCTACGAGCAGTACTTC
CASSYLGGVTYEQYF
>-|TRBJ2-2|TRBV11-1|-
TGTGCCAGCAGCGTAGAACCTACCGGGGAGCTGTTTTTT
CASSVEPTGELFF